Below are 32 T cell receptor beta chains sequenced from a single sample in a study of cytotoxic CD8 clonotypes in ibrutinib-treated CLL. TCRdb keeps only in-frame clones here, not all; method: immunoSEQ multiplex PCR. The data contain some 25,000 clones, around 74% of them singletons. Source: PBMCs, taken at disease progression, from a patient treated with ibrutinib. Receptors originate from a human donor with chronic lymphocytic leukemia.

In DNA form, the CDR3 reads TGTGCCAGCAGCCCCACAGGGCTCCTTAATGAAAAACTGTTTTTT. Amino acids: CASSPTGLLNEKLFF. The chain employs TRBV9 and TRBJ1-4; maybe TRBD1 (6 bases). V was cut by 4 bases and J by 4 bases, with 14 bases left in between. CDR1 and CDR2 (germline): SGDLS, YYNGEE. CDR3 length: 15 residues.

This rearrangement joins TRBV5-1 to TRBJ2-3, with 7 bases aligning to TRBD2. The V segment lost 4 bases and the J segment 2 bases; nucleotides outside the gene matches: 4. The germline V gene encodes CDR1 SGHRS and CDR2 YFSETQ. This CDR3 has 14 residues. The CDR3 DNA follows: TGCGCCAGCAGCGCGCTAGCGGACACAGATACGCAGTATTTT. As protein: CASSALADTDTQYF.

This chain joins TRBV13 and TRBJ2-7; D is ambiguous. Germline V lookup: CDR1 PRHDT, CDR2 FYEKMQ (reference sequence). The CDR3 contains 12 residues. Trimming removed 1 base from V and 7 bases from J, with 8 bases in between. The DNA of the CDR3 is TGTGCCAGCAGCTTAGACAGAAGGGAGCAGTACTTC. This codes for CASSLDRREQYF.

In its sample, this clone was seen a few times. Here the CDR3 reads CAISGGANTGELFF. Written as DNA, the CDR3 is TGTGCCATCAGCGGGGGTGCGAACACCGGGGAGCTGTTTTTT. The chain carries TRBV10-3 and TRBJ2-2, with TRBD2 as a possible D gene (6 bases). The CDR3 is made up of 14 amino acids. Germline V CDR1 and CDR2: ENHRY, SYGVKD. Trimming took off 6 bases at V and 0 bases at J, with 8 bases between the two ends.

The chain is built from TRBV29-1 and TRBJ1-2; unclear D gene. CDR1 is SQVTM, CDR2 ANQGSEA, per germline. This CDR3 spans 15 amino acids. V was cut by 7 bases and J by 0 bases, with 18 bases left in between. The CDR3 region has the DNA TGCAGCGCCTACTCGAGCGGCAGCTCTAACTATGGCTACACCTTC. This codes for CSAYSSGSSNYGYTF.

The chain has TRBV5-5 and TRBJ1-1, with no clear D. CDR3 length: 15 amino acids. V was clipped by 3 bases and J by 0 bases, with 12 bases between them. Germline-derived CDR1 and CDR2 are SGHKS and YYEKEE (reference sequence). The CDR3 is CASSYGPAMNTEAFF. CDR3 bases: TGTGCCAGCAGCTATGGGCCTGCTATGAACACTGAAGCTTTCTTT.

The chain carries TRBV12-5 and TRBJ1-5, with 7 positions matching TRBD1. Germline loops: CDR1 LGHNT, CDR2 FRNRAP. The CDR3 is 14 amino acids. The junction had 4 bases not matched to a gene; V was cut back by 4 bases and J by 4 bases. CDR3 region: CASGSTGRNQPQHF. CDR3 nucleotides: TGTGCTAGTGGTTCGACAGGGAGGAATCAGCCCCAGCATTTT.

The V call is TRBV19, the J call TRBJ2-2, with TRBD2 matching over 14 bases. J was trimmed by 7 bases and V by 7 bases; bases with no gene match: 5. Germline CDR1 is LNHDA and CDR2 is SQIVND (reference sequence). This CDR3 spans 15 amino acids. CDR3 protein: CASTRTSGGIGELFF. CDR3 in DNA: TGTGCCAGTACCAGGACTAGCGGGGGGATCGGGGAGCTGTTTTTT.

This chain connects TRBV5-1 to TRBJ1-1; tentatively, D is TRBD1 (5 bases). CDR3 length: 12 amino acids. Germline lookup yields CDR1 SGHRS and CDR2 YFSETQ. The V end lost 0 bases, the J end lost 10 bases, and 10 bases lay between the germline ends. CDR3 bases: TGCGCCAGCAGCTTGGTGGGACCTGGAGCTTTCTTT. Translation gives CASSLVGPGAFF. The whole variable domain, remainder taken from reference TRBV5-1 and TRBJ1-1, is KAGVTQTPRYLIKTRGQQVTLSCSPISGHRSVSWYQQTPGQGLQFLFEYFSETQRNKGNFPGRFSGRQFSNSRSEMNVSTLELGDSALYLCASSLVGPGAFFGQGTRLTVV.

This clone has a single count. V usage is TRBV7-8 and J usage is TRBJ2-7; no firm D call. The V end lost 2 bases, the J end lost 0 bases, and 8 bases lay between the germline ends. The CDR3 length is 14 residues. Per germline, CDR1 SGHVS and CDR2 FQNEAQ. The CDR3 DNA reads TGTGCCAGCAGCTTAACCGAGACCTCCTACGAGCAGTACTTC. This translates into CASSLTETSYEQYF. Variable domain in full (rest from reference TRBV7-8 and TRBJ2-7): GAGVSQSPRYKVAKRGQDVALRCDPISGHVSLFWYQQALGQGPEFLTYFQNEAQLDKSGLPSDRFFAERPEGSVSTLKIQRTQQEDSAVYLCASSLTETSYEQYFGPGTRLTVT.

The V and J genes are TRBV27 and TRBJ2-5; 7 bases agree with TRBD1. The CDR3 spans 16 residues. In germline, CDR1 is MNHEY, CDR2 SMNVEV (reference sequence). Trimming took 4 bases from V and 1 from J; bases not matched to a gene: 9. CDR3 nucleotides: TGTGCCAGCAGTTCACAGCCGACAGGGACCCAAGAGACCCAGTACTTC. Translation gives CASSSQPTGTQETQYF.

This sequence joins TRBV7-7 and TRBJ2-3, with 8 bases aligning to TRBD2. V dropped 5 bases and J dropped 10; count of bases not matched to a gene: 11. The CDR3 runs to 14 residues. In germline, CDR1 is SSHAT, CDR2 FNYEAQ (reference sequence). CDR3 DNA: TGTGCCAGCAGCCCATCCGGGACTAGTCACGCGCAGTATTTT. Protein product: CASSPSGTSHAQYF.

The gene calls are TRBV4-1 and TRBJ2-1; 12 bases fit TRBD2. Looked up from germline, CDR1 is MGHRA and CDR2 is YSYEKL. V lost 1 base and J lost 9; bases outside the gene matches: 7. The CDR3 is 16 amino acids. DNA of the CDR3: TGCGCCAGCAGCCAAGGAACTAGCGGGGGGTTTGGTGAGCAGTTCTTC. This gives the protein CASSQGTSGGFGEQFF.

The chain is built from TRBV7-9 and TRBJ2-7, with no clear D. Trimming left V 8 bases short and J 4 bases short, with 12 bases between. This CDR3 comprises 12 residues. The germline V gene encodes CDR1 SEHNR and CDR2 FQNEAQ (reference sequence). CDR3 coding DNA: TGTGCCAGCGGCGCCGTAAGGTACGAGCAGTACTTC. Its translation is CASGAVRYEQYF.

J is TRBJ2-3 and V is TRBV5-4, with D unresolved. Germline V lookup: CDR1 SGHNT, CDR2 YYREEE (reference sequence). The length of the CDR3 is 12 residues. With 3 bases removed from V and 5 bases from J, the gap between germline ends came to 7 bases. CDR3 bases: TGTGCCAGCAGCTCCACCTTAGATACGCAGTATTTT. The encoded protein is CASSSTLDTQYF. The entire variable domain, with the rest obtained from reference TRBV5-4 and TRBJ2-3, is as follows: ETGVTQSPTHLIKTRGQQVTLRCSSQSGHNTVSWYQQALGQGPQFIFQYYREEENGRGNFPPRFSGLQFPNYSSELNVNALELDDSALYLCASSSTLDTQYFGPGTRLTVL.

The CDR3: CASSSDIEETQYF. CDR3 nucleotides: TGTGCCAGCAGTTCCGACATAGAAGAGACCCAGTACTTC. V is TRBV27 and J is TRBJ2-5, with D unclear. Trimming left V 4 bases short and J 3 bases short, with 9 bases between. The CDR3 loop spans 13 amino acids. Germline V CDR1 and CDR2: MNHEY, SMNVEV (reference sequence).

The chain is built from TRBV18 and TRBJ2-7; 7 nucleotides agree with TRBD1. V was clipped by 5 bases and J by 5 bases; unmatched bases: 6. From germline, CDR1 is KGHSH and CDR2 LQKENI. There are 13 residues in the CDR3. The CDR3 is CASSTGTDNEQYF. The CDR3 DNA follows: TGTGCCAGCTCAACCGGGACAGACAACGAGCAGTACTTC.

V is TRBV19 and J is TRBJ2-2, with 7 bases identical to TRBD1. With V trimmed by 4 bases and J by 0 bases, 8 bases remained unmatched. Germline V lookup: CDR1 LNHDA, CDR2 SQIVND (reference sequence). The CDR3 has 17 amino acids. The CDR3 protein is CASSRQGHASNTGELFF. For the CDR3, the DNA is TGTGCCAGTAGTAGACAGGGACACGCCTCGAACACCGGGGAGCTGTTTTTT.

The chain couples TRBV19 to TRBJ1-2; 7 positions agree with TRBD1. The germline V gene encodes CDR1 LNHDA and CDR2 SQIVND (reference sequence). V shed 7 bases and J 6 bases; nucleotides not matched to a gene: 11. The CDR3 is 14 residues long. CDR3 DNA sequence: TGTGCCAGTAATAGACCGGGACAGAAGCATGGCTACACCTTC. Amino acids: CASNRPGQKHGYTF.

The count of this clone is one. The J gene is TRBJ2-2, the V gene TRBV11-2; 9 nucleotides line up with TRBD1. The V gene's germline CDR1 is SGHAT and CDR2 FQNNGV. The junction had 4 bases not matched to a gene; V was cut back by 5 bases and J by 6 bases. The CDR3 length is 14 residues. DNA for the CDR3: TGTGCCAGCAGCCTTACAGGGGGCGCCGGGGAGCTGTTTTTT. Amino acids: CASSLTGGAGELFF.

The chain is built from TRBV15 and TRBJ1-2, with 7 bases identical to TRBD1. The CDR3 has 14 residues. In germline, CDR1 is LNHNV, CDR2 YYDKDF (reference sequence). The J segment lost 9 bases and the V segment lost 4 bases, leaving 11 bases of the junction unmatched. CDR3 protein: CATSTRDSDHRYTF. The CDR3 DNA follows: TGTGCCACCAGCACCCGGGACAGTGATCATCGCTACACCTTC.

The CDR3 spells CASSHDALGLAGISYNEQFF. As DNA, the CDR3 is TGCGCCAGCAGCCACGACGCATTAGGACTAGCGGGGATCTCCTACAATGAGCAGTTCTTC. V is TRBV5-1 and J is TRBJ2-1, with TRBD2 identical over 12 bases. Per the germline V gene, CDR1 is SGHRS and CDR2 is YFSETQ. The V segment lost 4 bases and the J segment 0 bases; nucleotides outside the gene matches: 14. This CDR3 comprises 20 residues. The whole variable domain, remainder taken from reference TRBV5-1 and TRBJ2-1, is KAGVTQTPRYLIKTRGQQVTLSCSPISGHRSVSWYQQTPGQGLQFLFEYFSETQRNKGNFPGRFSGRQFSNSRSEMNVSTLELGDSALYLCASSHDALGLAGISYNEQFFGPGTRLTVL.

The chain has TRBV27 and TRBJ1-5; no clear D. Trimming took 0 bases from V and 2 from J, leaving 11 bases between them. The CDR3 extends over 16 amino acids. Germline V lookup: CDR1 MNHEY, CDR2 SMNVEV (reference sequence). CDR3 bases: TGTGCCAGCAGTTTATCAAGGGCGACGGGCAATCAGCCCCAGCATTTT. Translation: CASSLSRATGNQPQHF.

The chain has TRBV5-8 and TRBJ1-1; no definite D call. V lost 5 bases and J 5 bases, leaving 7 bases between the germline ends. The V gene's germline CDR1 is SGHTS and CDR2 YDEGEE. This CDR3 spans 11 amino acids. The CDR3 spells CASSLGTEAFF. CDR3 sequence (DNA): TGTGCCAGCAGTCTGGGTACTGAAGCTTTCTTT.

This clone was detected only once. The V call is TRBV5-5, the J call TRBJ2-1; 8 positions agree with TRBD1. This CDR3 comprises 14 residues. V shed 0 bases and J 8 bases; nucleotides not matched to a gene: 4. Per the germline V gene, CDR1 is SGHKS and CDR2 is YYEKEE (reference sequence). CDR3 nucleotides: TGTGCCAGCAGCTTGGGACAGGGGACCCATGAGCAGTTCTTC. This encodes CASSLGQGTHEQFF.

The V and J genes are TRBV27 and TRBJ1-1, with 8 bases lining up with TRBD1. The length of the CDR3 is 14 residues. Germline CDR1 and CDR2: MNHEY and SMNVEV (reference sequence). Trimming took 5 bases from V and 3 from J; bases not matched to a gene: 5. This CDR3 is CASSQDRAHTEAFF. In DNA form, the CDR3 reads TGTGCCAGCAGTCAGGACAGGGCGCACACTGAAGCTTTCTTT.

This chain joins TRBV2 and TRBJ2-5; D gene ambiguous. The CDR3 consists of 11 residues. Trimming removed 4 bases from V and 9 bases from J, with 9 bases in between. From germline, CDR1 is SNHLY and CDR2 FYNNEI. The DNA of the CDR3 is TGTGCCAGCAGTGCACAGTCTTCCCAGTACTTC. Protein sequence: CASSAQSSQYF. The full variable domain, completed using reference TRBV2 and TRBJ2-5, is EPEVTQTPSHQVTQMGQEVILRCVPISNHLYFYWYRQILGQKVEFLVSFYNNEISEKSEIFDDQFSVERPDGSNFTLKIRSTKLEDSAMYFCASSAQSSQYFGPGTRLLVL.

This sequence joins TRBV23-1 and TRBJ2-3; TRBD1 might be the D (5 bases). TRBV23-1 is identified as an open reading frame with a role that is uncertain. The V end was cut by 0 bases, the J end by 4 bases, with 14 bases between. This CDR3 has 16 amino acids. The CDR3 nucleotides read TGCGCCAGCAGTCAATCTGTAGAAGGGGCCGCAGATACGCAGTATTTT. Its translation: CASSQSVEGAADTQYF.

The chain recombines TRBV7-3 with TRBJ2-3, with D hard to call. This CDR3 comprises 12 residues. Germline CDR1 and CDR2: SGHTA and FQGTGA. Trimming pared 1 base from V and 4 bases from J, leaving 3 bases between. The CDR3 DNA follows: TGTGCCAGCAGCTTAAATGCAGATACGCAGTATTTT. Its translation: CASSLNADTQYF. Using reference TRBV7-3 and TRBJ2-3 for the parts outside the CDR3, the full variable domain is GAGVSQTPSNKVTEKGKYVELRCDPISGHTALYWYRQSLGQGPEFLIYFQGTGAADDSGLPNDRFFAVRPEGSVSTLKIQRTERGDSAVYLCASSLNADTQYFGPGTRLTVL.

The V and J genes are TRBV6-5 and TRBJ1-1, with D unclear. Germline CDR1 is MNHEY and CDR2 is SVGAGI. The V end lost 7 bases, the J end lost 1 base, and 10 bases lay between the germline ends. This CDR3 comprises 13 residues. The CDR3 bases are TGTGCCAGCAAAACGACGGGGAACACTGAAGCTTTCTTT. Translated: CASKTTGNTEAFF.

The gene calls are TRBV6-5 and TRBJ1-1; 8 positions agree with TRBD1. This CDR3 contains 14 residues. Germline loops: CDR1 MNHEY, CDR2 SVGAGI. V trimming: 2 bases; J trimming: 4 bases; junction bases outside the gene matches: 3. The CDR3 DNA is TGTGCCAGCAGTTACGTACAGGGGGGCACTGAAGCTTTCTTT. Translated, it gives CASSYVQGGTEAFF.

The chain employs TRBV2 and TRBJ2-5; D remains unclear. The germline gives CDR1 SNHLY, CDR2 FYNNEI. This CDR3 comprises 12 residues. The V end was cut by 5 bases, the J end by 2 bases, with 6 bases between. The DNA of the CDR3 is TGTGCCAGCAGTTTGCTGCAAGAGACCCAGTACTTC. It is translated as CASSLLQETQYF.